These 29 T cell receptor beta chains came from one sample sequenced in a study of T cells after yellow fever vaccination (dated by TCRdb to about 2019). The library was produced with 5' RACE. The listed sequencing device is Illumina HiSeq 2500. TCRdb cleaned the public reads at Q25 with fastp, built clones with MiXCR and kept in-frame beta chains. Every distinct CDR3 protein forms one entry, paired with its most common genes and DNA. The sample data list about 47,000 distinct CDR3 sequences, and roughly 7.4% of these were observed just once. The top ten clones comprise less than 35% of the sample. The intended sense of this specimen's treatment or condition label: live attenuated yellow fever vaccine strain. The material was CD8+ T cells sorted from PBMCs, obtained more than 14 days after the first yellow fever vaccination. Source of these receptors: a man aged 18-30 years who received the YFV17D yellow fever vaccine.

This clonotype has at least ten counts. The chain carries TRBV14 and TRBJ1-1, with D perhaps TRBD1 (6 bases). This CDR3 has 17 amino acids. Looked up from germline, CDR1 is SGHDN and CDR2 is FVKESK. The V gene lost 0 bases and the J gene lost 0 bases, with 14 bases spanning the gap. CDR3 in DNA: TGTGCCAGCAGCCAAGACTCCTGGACAGCGATGAACACTGAAGCTTTCTTT. Protein product: CASSQDSWTAMNTEAFF.

V usage is TRBV5-1 and J usage is TRBJ1-3; 8 bases agree with TRBD1. CDR3 length equals 17 residues. V shed 0 bases, J shed 0 bases, and the junction held 5 bases outside the gene matches. Germline loops: CDR1 SGHRS, CDR2 YFSETQ. The CDR3 DNA follows: TGCGCCAGCAGCTTGGGCCACGGGACAGGCTCTGGAAACACCATATATTTT. Amino acids: CASSLGHGTGSGNTIYF. Supplemented by reference TRBV5-1 and TRBJ1-3, the full variable domain reads KAGVTQTPRYLIKTRGQQVTLSCSPISGHRSVSWYQQTPGQGLQFLFEYFSETQRNKGNFPGRFSGRQFSNSRSEMNVSTLELGDSALYLCASSLGHGTGSGNTIYFGEGSWLTVV.

At least ten counts were recorded for this clonotype. CDR3 DNA: TGTGCCAGCAGTTCCCTAAAGTCCTACGAGCAGTACTTC. Translating gives CASSSLKSYEQYF. The chain recombines TRBV27 with TRBJ2-7; D call uncertain. The V gene's germline CDR1 is MNHEY and CDR2 SMNVEV (reference sequence). V dropped 4 bases and J dropped 1 base, with 8 bases sitting between them. The CDR3 loop spans 13 amino acids.

This clonotype has a count of ten or more. This chain joins TRBV5-1 and TRBJ2-4, with 8 bases lining up with TRBD1. V was pared by 1 base and J by 8 bases, with 5 bases of the junction left unmatched. The CDR3 consists of 14 residues. Germline CDR1 reads SGHRS; CDR2 reads YFSETQ. The CDR3 nucleotides are TGCGCCAGCAGCTTGCCGACAGGGGATCACATTCAGTACTTC. Protein sequence: CASSLPTGDHIQYF.

The chain couples TRBV5-6 to TRBJ2-7; D gene uncertain. There are 12 residues in the CDR3. V was cut by 2 bases and J by 3 bases, with 6 bases left in between. The germline gives CDR1 SGHDT, CDR2 YYEEEE. The CDR3 region has the DNA TGTGCCAGCAGCTTTATGGACTACGAGCAGTACTTC. Protein sequence: CASSFMDYEQYF.

The table lists this clonotype with many counts. The V gene is TRBV29-1, the J gene TRBJ2-7; D is unclear. Between the trimmed V and J ends, which lost 4 bases and 1 base, there was a span of 11 bases. This CDR3 contains 13 residues. Germline V CDR1 and CDR2: SQVTM, ANQGSEA. The CDR3 loop is CSVGGARSYEQYF. DNA for the CDR3: TGCAGCGTTGGAGGAGCACGGTCCTACGAGCAGTACTTC.

This clonotype was recorded at least ten times. The chain combines TRBV4-3 with TRBJ2-7; 7 nucleotides agree with TRBD1. Unmatched junction bases numbered 4, after V lost 1 base and J lost 4 bases. CDR3 length: 14 residues. Germline V gene sequence: CDR1 LGHNA, CDR2 YSLEER. CDR3 in amino acids: CASSQGQGDYEQYF. CDR3 bases: TGCGCCAGCAGCCAAGGACAGGGAGATTACGAGCAGTACTTC.

The chain combines TRBV19 with TRBJ1-1, with TRBD1 matching over 10 bases. The CDR3 contains 13 residues. Trimming cost V 9 bases and J 10 bases; bases outside gene matches: 11. The germline V gene encodes CDR1 LNHDA and CDR2 SQIVND (reference sequence). CDR3 protein: CASYTGTGVGAFF. The CDR3 nucleotides read TGTGCCAGCTATACCGGGACAGGGGTCGGAGCTTTCTTT. Using reference TRBV19 and TRBJ1-1 for the parts outside the CDR3, the full variable domain is DGGITQSPKYLFRKEGQNVTLSCEQNLNHDAMYWYRQDPGQGLRLIYYSQIVNDFQKGDIAEGYSVSREKKESFPLTVTSAQKNPTAFYLCASYTGTGVGAFFGQGTRLTVV.

This clonotype appeared many times. The gene calls are TRBV7-2 and TRBJ2-7; 11 bases align to TRBD2. The CDR3 is 15 residues long. The J segment lost 2 bases and the V segment lost 6 bases, leaving 6 bases of the junction unmatched. The germline gives CDR1 SGHTA, CDR2 FQGNSA. This CDR3 reads CASSILAGGTYEQYV. The CDR3 DNA follows: TGTGCCAGCAGTATTCTAGCGGGGGGAACCTACGAGCAGTACGTC.

The CDR3 protein is CASSCGGAYEQYV. As DNA, the CDR3 is TGTGCCAGCAGTTGCGGGGGCGCCTACGAGCAGTACGTC. This chain uses TRBV6-6 with TRBJ2-7; a possible D gene is TRBD2 (7 bases). From germline, CDR1 is MNHNY and CDR2 SVGAGI (reference sequence). The CDR3 runs to 13 residues. V lost 4 bases and J lost 2, with 9 bases in between.

This clonotype was counted ten times or more. This rearrangement joins TRBV5-5 to TRBJ1-1, with TRBD1 as a possible D gene (5 bases). Trimming pared 4 bases from V and 5 bases from J, leaving 15 bases between. The CDR3 consists of 14 residues. Germline values: CDR1 SGHKS, CDR2 YYEKEE (reference sequence). The CDR3, as DNA: TGTGCCAGCAGCGGTCCAGGGATTCGGACTGAAGCTTTCTTT. It specifies CASSGPGIRTEAFF.

This clonotype has ten or more counts. This CDR3 reads CASSLPLKSQHF. CDR3 DNA: TGTGCCAGCAGTTTACCCCTTAAGTCCCAGCATTTT. The chain links TRBV12-3 or TRBV12-4 to TRBJ1-5; D is unclear. The V and J ends lost 2 bases and 11 bases respectively, with 10 bases between them. The CDR3 consists of 12 residues.

This clonotype was recorded many times. This chain links TRBV5-6 with TRBJ2-1, with TRBD2 identical over 13 bases. From germline, CDR1 is SGHDT and CDR2 YYEEEE. The junction had 9 bases not matched to a gene; V was cut back by 4 bases and J by 8 bases. The CDR3 covers 16 residues. This chain's CDR3 is CASSRGLAGLIDEQFF. The CDR3 DNA sequence: TGTGCCAGCAGCCGGGGACTAGCGGGGTTAATCGATGAGCAGTTCTTC.

The V gene is TRBV4-1, the J gene TRBJ1-1, with unresolved D. The length of the CDR3 is 14 residues. V was trimmed by 4 bases and J by 2 bases, leaving 11 bases between them. Germline-derived CDR1 and CDR2 are MGHRA and YSYEKL. The DNA of the CDR3 is TGCGCCAGCAGCCGAGGACTCGTTAACACTGAAGCTTTCTTT. Protein product: CASSRGLVNTEAFF.

This clonotype came up many times. The gene calls are TRBV9 and TRBJ2-3; 9 bases fit TRBD2. Germline CDR1 SGDLS, CDR2 YYNGEE. The CDR3 is 15 amino acids. J gave up 2 bases and V 0 bases, and 1 base lay outside the gene matches. For the CDR3, the DNA is TGTGCCAGCAGCGTAGTAGCGGGGGACACAGATACGCAGTATTTT. Translating it yields CASSVVAGDTDTQYF.

This clonotype was seen at least ten times. The chain has TRBV29-1 and TRBJ2-2; no reliable D call. Trimming took off 7 bases at V and 7 bases at J, with 7 bases between the two ends. CDR1 and CDR2 from the germline V gene are SQVTM and ANQGSEA. The CDR3 is made up of 10 amino acids. This chain's CDR3 is CSARNGELFF. The CDR3 region has the DNA TGCAGCGCACGTAACGGGGAGCTGTTTTTT.

This clonotype was seen ten or more times. The CDR3 is CASSPGEGTNYGYTF. CDR3 DNA: TGTGCCAGCAGCCCGGGGGAAGGAACGAACTATGGCTACACCTTC. This chain uses TRBV9 with TRBJ1-2, with a possible D match to TRBD1 (5 bases). V lost 4 bases to trimming and J lost 2 bases, with 15 bases between them. From germline, CDR1 is SGDLS and CDR2 YYNGEE. The CDR3 is 15 residues long.

At least ten counts were recorded for this clonotype. The V gene is TRBV7-2, the J gene TRBJ2-2, with D possibly matching TRBD2 (5 bases). This CDR3 has 14 residues. Trimming removed 3 bases from V and 4 bases from J, with 9 bases in between. Germline V gene lookup returns CDR1 SGHTA and CDR2 FQGNSA. CDR3 sequence (DNA): TGTGCCAGCAGCTTTCCTGGAGGCACCGGGGAGCTGTTTTTT. This gives the protein CASSFPGGTGELFF.

The sample holds many counts of this clonotype. This chain connects TRBV6-5 to TRBJ2-7, with 11 bases aligning to TRBD1. CDR1 is MNHEY, CDR2 SVGAGI, per germline. Unmatched junction bases numbered 8, after V lost 7 bases and J lost 6 bases. The CDR3 has 14 residues. In DNA, the CDR3 is TGTGCCAGCAATTCCGGGACAGGGGGGTTCGAGCAGTACTTC. Amino acids: CASNSGTGGFEQYF.

The table lists this clonotype with many counts. The rearrangement links TRBV7-2 to TRBJ2-7; TRBD1 matches 11 bases. The trim removed 1 base at V and 2 bases at J, leaving 7 bases unmatched. Germline CDR1 reads SGHTA; CDR2 reads FQGNSA. CDR3 length: 17 amino acids. The CDR3 bases are TGTGCCAGCAGCTTAGTCTGGGCGGGACAGGGGGCCTACGAGCAGTACTTC. It codes for CASSLVWAGQGAYEQYF.

This clonotype was picked up many times. This rearrangement joins TRBV20-1 to TRBJ2-3; D gene uncertain. The CDR3 spans 14 residues. The germline gives CDR1 DFQATT, CDR2 SNEGSKA (reference sequence). V was trimmed by 4 bases and J by 0 bases, leaving 11 bases between them. This CDR3 reads CSATGIGSTDTQYF. The DNA for the CDR3 is TGCAGTGCTACTGGCATTGGTAGCACAGATACGCAGTATTTT.

This clonotype showed up many times. The chain combines TRBV28 with TRBJ1-5; 7 nucleotides agree with TRBD1. V lost 3 bases and J lost 4; bases outside the gene matches: 3. This CDR3 region has 14 residues. Looked up from germline, CDR1 is MDHEN and CDR2 is SYDVKM. The CDR3 reads CASSFHRGNQPQHF. Written as DNA, the CDR3 is TGTGCCAGCAGTTTCCACAGGGGAAATCAGCCCCAGCATTTT.

In its sample, this clonotype was seen a few times. The chain uses TRBV7-9 and TRBJ1-2; D gene uncertain. Trimming pared 3 bases from V and 12 bases from J, leaving 14 bases between. The length of the CDR3 is 12 residues. Germline-derived CDR1 and CDR2 are SEHNR and FQNEAQ (reference sequence). CDR3 in DNA: TGTGCCAGCAGCTTCGGCGGCGGGGAGCACACCTTC. Protein sequence: CASSFGGGEHTF.

There are many counts of this clonotype. This chain links TRBV7-2 with TRBJ1-5; 10 bases line up with TRBD1. Germline-derived CDR1 and CDR2 are SGHTA and FQGNSA. The length of the CDR3 is 15 residues. V shed 5 bases, J shed 5 bases, and the junction held 6 bases outside the gene matches. The CDR3 spells CASSNEGQGDQPQHF. The DNA for the CDR3 is TGTGCCAGCAGCAATGAAGGACAGGGGGATCAGCCCCAGCATTTT.

With regard to this clonotype: A much bigger clone sits one base away, suggesting this may be a read error. The V call is TRBV12-3 or TRBV12-4, the J call TRBJ1-4, with D unclear. The CDR3 loop spans 14 amino acids. The CDR3 DNA sequence: TGTGCCAGCAGTTTATGGGAGACTAATGAAAAACTGATTTTT. Residues: CASSLWETNEKLIF.

This clonotype was seen many times. The rearrangement joins TRBV10-2 to TRBJ1-2; D ambiguous. This CDR3 has 13 amino acids. With 4 bases removed from V and 4 bases from J, the gap between germline ends came to 10 bases. In germline, CDR1 is WSHSY, CDR2 SAAADI. CDR3 loop: CASSGYRFYGYTF. CDR3 nucleotide sequence: TGCGCCAGCAGTGGATACAGATTCTATGGCTACACCTTC.

This clonotype has a count of ten or more. This CDR3 is CASSQVGRDTDTQYF. The CDR3 coding sequence is TGCGCCAGCAGCCAAGTCGGGCGGGACACAGATACGCAGTATTTT. This chain links TRBV4-3 with TRBJ2-3; possibly TRBD2 for D (6 bases). Trimming took 1 base from V and 2 from J, leaving 10 bases between them. Germline CDR1 LGHNA, CDR2 YSLEER. CDR3 length: 15 residues.

J is TRBJ1-4 and V is TRBV27; D gene unclear. CDR1 is MNHEY and CDR2 is SMNVEV in the germline V gene (reference sequence). Trimming took off 0 bases at V and 4 bases at J, with 18 bases between the two ends. The CDR3 is 18 residues long. The CDR3, as DNA: TGTGCCAGCAGTTTATCAGGGAGATACTTACCTGGTAATGAAAAACTGTTTTTT. This sequence encodes CASSLSGRYLPGNEKLFF. Filled out from reference TRBV27 and TRBJ1-4, the complete variable domain reads EAQVTQNPRYLITVTGKKLTVTCSQNMNHEYMSWYRQDPGLGLRQIYYSMNVEVTDKGDVPEGYKVSRKEKRNFPLILESPSPNQTSLYFCASSLSGRYLPGNEKLFFGSGTQLSVL.

This clonotype has ten or more counts. The chain carries TRBV4-2 and TRBJ1-6, with a tentative D call TRBD1 (6 bases). Deletions cut 0 bases from V and 10 bases from J, with 10 bases between. Germline loops: CDR1 LGHNA, CDR2 YNFKEQ. This CDR3 region has 14 residues. The CDR3 region is CASSQDSGGSPLHF. The CDR3 nucleotides are TGTGCCAGCAGCCAAGACAGCGGGGGCTCACCCCTCCACTTT.